This TCR beta chain was profiled in a study of Tregs in tolerant kidney transplant recipients. Study conclusions and caveats: Biological reproducibility was not directly addressed, but technical replication error appeared minimal.

Generated by immunoSEQ multiplex PCR, the TCRdb table keeps only in-frame clones and is missing some. The sample comprises nearly 95,000 clones, 80% to 95% of which are singletons, and 0.46% rests with the top ten. This clone was seen just once. Its antigen is undetermined. This CDR3 region has 16 residues. The ends lost 0 bases at V and 3 bases at J; junction bases unmatched: 4. Germline CDR1 reads SGHRS; CDR2 reads YFSETQ. This chain uses TRBV5-1 with TRBJ2-5, with 11 bases that match TRBD2. The clonotype was recovered from a human donor who received a combined kidney and bone marrow transplant. The sequencing here drew on CD4+ T cells from blood, taken before the transplant. The CDR3 region is CASSLGASGGKETQYF. The DNA for the CDR3 is TGCGCCAGCAGCTTGGGGGCTAGCGGGGGGAAAGAGACCCAGTACTTC.